This TCR beta chain was profiled in a study of CD8 T cells in ankylosing spondylitis. Via MiXCR, TCRdb re-called the 5' RACE reads, giving one row per CDR3 protein. The sample has 250,000 to 400,000 distinct CDR3 sequences, under 14% seen once; the top ten hold about a tenth. As to this clonotype: Its matching antigen is unknown.

This CDR3 contains 17 residues. From germline, CDR1 is SGHRS and CDR2 YFSETQ. V lost 1 base to trimming and J lost 4 bases, with 18 bases between them. Notes on the study in general: What seemed typical of ankylosing spondylitis blood was a TCR beta motif built from roughly eight highly homologous variants.

This clonotype was sampled from a female donor with ankylosing spondylitis or in good health (not recorded which). The sequenced sample consisted of blood, either unsorted or a sorted T cell fraction (not recorded which). The J gene is TRBJ2-1, the V gene TRBV5-1; tentative D call: TRBD2 (6 bases). The CDR3 nucleotides are TGCGCCAGCAGCTTGCGGGGGACCAATTCTGCGTACAATGAGCAGTTCTTC. This sequence encodes CASSLRGTNSAYNEQFF.